This TCR beta chain was identified during a study of blood T cell repertoires in COVID-19. About the study: PBMCs, B-cell-depleted T cells, or T cells provided the cDNA or gDNA that made up the material.

Only in-frame clones appear in the TCRdb table, and some are missing; sequencing was by immunoSEQ multiplex PCR. Of 95,000 to 150,000 clones detected, about four fifths appear once; the ten largest clones hold roughly 4%. In its sample, this clone was seen a few times. The germline CDR1 and CDR2 sequences are MNHEY and SMNVEV (reference sequence). V was clipped by 8 bases and J by 6 bases, with 17 bases between them. The CDR3 has 13 residues. Material: peripheral blood. The sequence was collected from a woman aged 80 or over with acute or convalescent COVID-19. This chain connects TRBV27 to TRBJ2-7, with D tentatively TRBD2 (7 bases). In DNA form, the CDR3 reads TGTGCCAGCTCCTGGGGGGGGCCGGGCGAGCAGTACTTC. Its protein is CASSWGGPGEQYF.